This T cell receptor (beta chain) is from a study of blood T cell repertoires in COVID-19. Study context: The origin of the acute and convalescent COVID-19 samples was the United States, Italy and Spain. In each case, the material was cDNA or gDNA derived from T cells, B-cell-depleted T cells, or PBMCs.

Trimming at V came to 5 bases and at J to 3 bases, leaving 9 bases not matched to a gene. The germline V gene has CDR1 SGHVS and CDR2 FQNEAQ. This CDR3 comprises 15 residues. Authors' processing steps: Reference gene primers were amplified, and this amplification served to estimate nucleated cell counts. This table comes from immunoSEQ multiplex PCR, and its TCRdb copy is limited to in-frame clones, with some not included. That table is the source of V, J and clone size, and D and trimming were worked out from the DNA. This repertoire shows around 200,000 clones, 89% found once; its top ten account for less than 0.85%.

The sequence was collected from a young woman who had recovered from COVID-19. The sequencing sample was made of PBMCs or T cells enriched from blood (not recorded which). This rearrangement joins TRBV7-8 to TRBJ1-1, with TRBD1 identical over 7 bases. The CDR3 region is CASSRTGAQHTEAFF. The CDR3 DNA reads as TGTGCCAGCAGCCGGACAGGTGCCCAACACACTGAAGCTTTCTTT. Combining the CDR3 with reference TRBV7-8 and TRBJ1-1 gives the whole variable domain GAGVSQSPRYKVAKRGQDVALRCDPISGHVSLFWYQQALGQGPEFLTYFQNEAQLDKSGLPSDRFFAERPEGSVSTLKIQRTQQEDSAVYLCASSRTGAQHTEAFFGQGTRLTVV.